Following are 28 T cell receptor beta chains from one sample sequenced in a study of post-analysis software for immune sequencing data. Built from TCR beta cDNA, the libraries had unique molecular identifiers in them. TCRdb fed the PCR reads into MiXCR, producing one record per CDR3 protein. The data hold hundreds of thousands of distinct CDR3 sequences, with 44% observed a single time. No cognate antigen is known for these TCRs. The study, taken as a whole, reports: TRBV5-6, TRBV5-1 and TRBV20-1 belonged to a set of about five TRBV segments that were more frequent in patients than controls.

The sequencing sample was made of blood. The source of these receptors is a girl under 18 with multiple sclerosis.

This clonotype has just one count. The genes are TRBV7-2 and TRBJ2-5, with TRBD1 matching over 11 bases. Losses at the gene ends were 1 base for V and 7 bases for J; bases not matched to a gene: 11. The CDR3 runs 17 residues. Looked up from germline, CDR1 is SGHTA and CDR2 is FQGNSA. Here the CDR3 reads CASSLVGSPGTGGTQYF. The CDR3, as DNA: TGTGCCAGCAGCTTAGTTGGAAGCCCCGGGACAGGGGGGACCCAGTACTTC.

This rearrangement joins TRBV27 to TRBJ2-7; D perhaps matches TRBD1 (5 bases). Germline V gene sequence: CDR1 MNHEY, CDR2 SMNVEV (reference sequence). V was pared by 2 bases and J by 0 bases, with 8 bases between. The CDR3 runs 14 residues. The CDR3 sequence is CASSLDSRSYEQYF. In DNA form, the CDR3 reads TGTGCCAGCAGTTTAGACAGCCGCTCCTACGAGCAGTACTTC.

A few counts support this clonotype. The chain couples TRBV2 to TRBJ2-7; 8 bases are shared with TRBD2. The V gene's germline CDR1 is SNHLY and CDR2 FYNNEI. The V and J ends lost 6 bases and 0 bases, in that order; junction bases with no gene match: 4. The CDR3 is 14 residues long. CDR3 loop: CASSTGTSSYEQYF. CDR3 sequence (DNA): TGTGCCAGCAGCACCGGGACTAGCTCCTACGAGCAGTACTTC. Together with reference TRBV2 and TRBJ2-7, the CDR3 gives the full variable domain: EPEVTQTPSHQVTQMGQEVILRCVPISNHLYFYWYRQILGQKVEFLVSFYNNEISEKSEIFDDQFSVERPDGSNFTLKIRSTKLEDSAMYFCASSTGTSSYEQYFGPGTRLTVT.

J is TRBJ2-3 and V is TRBV10-3; D remains ambiguous. CDR3 length equals 15 residues. The V gene lost 0 bases and the J gene lost 6 bases, with 13 bases spanning the gap. Per germline, CDR1 ENHRY and CDR2 SYGVKD. The DNA for the CDR3 is TGTGCCATCAGTGAGTCGACTCAATTTGGGGATACGCAGTATTTT. Encoded protein: CAISESTQFGDTQYF.

The chain carries TRBV12-3 or TRBV12-4 and TRBJ1-1; unclear D gene. The V end was cut by 3 bases, the J end by 1 base, with 12 bases between. This CDR3 contains 15 residues. The CDR3 DNA reads TGTGCCAGCAGTTTGGGTTTGAGGAGGAACACTGAAGCTTTCTTT. It encodes CASSLGLRRNTEAFF.

J is TRBJ2-3 and V is TRBV7-2; perhaps TRBD2 as D (5 bases). CDR1 and CDR2 (germline): SGHTA, FQGNSA. V gave up 5 bases and J gave up 4 bases, with 13 bases separating them. The CDR3 sequence is 14 residues long. CDR3 residues: CASSPLEDADTQYF. The CDR3 DNA follows: TGTGCCAGCAGCCCACTAGAAGACGCAGATACGCAGTATTTT.

This rearrangement joins TRBV7-2 to TRBJ2-3; D is uncertain. V was trimmed by 1 base and J by 5 bases, leaving 7 bases between them. This CDR3 is 13 amino acids long. Germline V CDR1 and CDR2: SGHTA, FQGNSA. The CDR3, as DNA: TGTGCCAGCAGCTTAGAGGCTTTAGATACGCAGTATTTT. Protein sequence: CASSLEALDTQYF.

This clonotype has just a few counts. The rearrangement links TRBV12-3 or TRBV12-4 to TRBJ2-2; TRBD2 might be the D (5 bases). This CDR3 has 15 residues. Trimming left V 8 bases short and J 8 bases short, with 21 bases between. CDR3 DNA sequence: TGTGCCAGCGGTACCCCGGGATCGGGTTCAGGGGAGCTGTTTTTT. Protein: CASGTPGSGSGELFF.

This chain connects TRBV30 to TRBJ1-5, with no clear D. V lost 0 bases to trimming and J lost 3 bases, with 6 bases between them. This CDR3 spans 13 amino acids. The V gene's germline CDR1 is GTSNPN and CDR2 SVGIG (reference sequence). The DNA for the CDR3 is TGTGCCTGGAGTGTATTCATCAATCAGCCCCAGCATTTT. Translated, it gives CAWSVFINQPQHF.

The chain has TRBV5-6 and TRBJ2-7; perhaps D is TRBD1 or TRBD2 (5 bases each). Trimming cost V 2 bases and J 1 base, with 13 bases left between them. The CDR3 runs to 15 residues. CDR1 and CDR2 (germline): SGHDT, YYEEEE. DNA of the CDR3: TGTGCCAGCAGCTTCTATGGGGACCTTTCCTACGAGCAGTACTTC. Residues: CASSFYGDLSYEQYF.

The CDR3 spells CASSLFGGENTEAFF. Written as DNA, the CDR3 is TGCGCCAGCAGCTTGTTTGGGGGTGAGAACACTGAAGCTTTCTTT. The chain has TRBV5-1 and TRBJ1-1; D perhaps matches TRBD1 (5 bases). This CDR3 contains 15 residues. Germline V gene sequence: CDR1 SGHRS, CDR2 YFSETQ. V was pared by 1 base and J by 1 base, with 11 bases between.

The chain recombines TRBV7-2 with TRBJ2-7; 8 positions agree with TRBD2. CDR3 length: 15 residues. Trimming cost V 1 base and J 7 bases; bases outside gene matches: 9. CDR1 SGHTA and CDR2 FQGNSA come from the germline V gene. CDR3 region: CASSLELAVDNEQYF. DNA for the CDR3: TGTGCCAGCAGCTTAGAACTAGCGGTAGACAATGAGCAGTACTTC.

The chain links TRBV5-1 to TRBJ2-1; D possibly corresponds to TRBD2 (6 bases). The length of the CDR3 is 15 residues. Per germline, CDR1 SGHRS and CDR2 YFSETQ. Trimming stripped 7 bases from V and 6 bases from J, with 20 bases between. The DNA for the CDR3 is TGCGCCAGCGTGGCTGGGGGAGGTTTAGTCAATGAGCAGTTCTTC. Its protein is CASVAGGGLVNEQFF.

This chain connects TRBV6-2 or TRBV6-3 to TRBJ1-2, with D unclear. Germline CDR1 MNHEY, CDR2 SVGEGT. CDR3 length equals 12 residues. Trimming took off 2 bases at V and 6 bases at J, with 7 bases between the two ends. CDR3 residues: CASSYTKDGYTF. The CDR3, as DNA: TGTGCCAGCAGTTACACGAAGGATGGCTACACCTTC.

A few counts support this clonotype. The rearrangement links TRBV5-1 to TRBJ2-3; TRBD2 matches 7 bases. V was clipped by 8 bases and J by 2 bases; unmatched bases: 14. This CDR3 spans 16 amino acids. Germline V gives CDR1 SGHRS, CDR2 YFSETQ. The CDR3 loop reads CASHTSGTTSTDTQYF. The DNA for the CDR3 is TGCGCCAGTCACACTTCCGGGACTACTTCCACAGATACGCAGTATTTT.

Only a few counts were recorded for this clonotype. This sequence joins TRBV6-5 and TRBJ1-5; no clear D. V was trimmed by 2 bases and J by 0 bases, leaving 2 bases between them. The CDR3 totals 13 residues. In germline, CDR1 is MNHEY, CDR2 SVGAGI. CDR3 in amino acids: CASSYNSNQPQHF. The CDR3 DNA reads as TGTGCCAGCAGTTACAATAGCAATCAGCCCCAGCATTTT.

In this sample, this clonotype turned up once. The genes are TRBV2 and TRBJ2-5, with 7 bases that match TRBD1. The J call may be wrong; the DNA end is better matched by TRBJ2-7. This CDR3 has 15 amino acids. The V gene's germline CDR1 is SNHLY and CDR2 FYNNEI. This chain's CDR3 is CASSETGDSLYEQYF. Written as DNA, the CDR3 is TGTGCCAGCAGTGAGACCGGGGACAGCCTCTACGAGCAGTACTTC.

The chain carries TRBV5-5 and TRBJ1-2; D unclear. V lost 5 bases to trimming and J lost 2 bases, with 19 bases between them. Germline CDR1 SGHKS, CDR2 YYEKEE (reference sequence). This CDR3 is built from 16 residues. The DNA of the CDR3 is TGTGCCAGCAGACCTTGGAATTTAGGGAGCAACTATGGCTACACCTTC. Translation: CASRPWNLGSNYGYTF.

This clonotype has just a few counts. CDR3 region: CASSPGRGPFYEQYF. DNA of the CDR3: TGTGCCAGCTCACCAGGGAGGGGGCCGTTCTACGAGCAGTACTTC. The chain uses TRBV18 and TRBJ2-5; D is tentatively TRBD1 or TRBD2 (7 bases each). With the DNA end fitting TRBJ2-7 better, the J assignment may be wrong. This CDR3 has 15 residues. The V gene's germline CDR1 is KGHSH and CDR2 LQKENI.

This clonotype was recorded a few times. The chain uses TRBV18 and TRBJ1-2; D ambiguous. CDR1 is KGHSH and CDR2 is LQKENI in the germline V gene. Trimming removed 2 bases at V and 0 bases at J, with 10 bases between. The CDR3 is 15 amino acids. CDR3 amino acids: CASSPVTGANYGYTF. As DNA, the CDR3 is TGTGCCAGCTCACCAGTTACGGGAGCTAACTATGGCTACACCTTC.

The V gene is TRBV20-1, the J gene TRBJ1-4; 7 positions agree with TRBD1. This CDR3 is 12 amino acids long. V lost 8 bases and J lost 4; bases outside the gene matches: 4. The germline V gene has CDR1 DFQATT and CDR2 SNEGSKA (reference sequence). The CDR3 region is CSYRGHNEKLFF. The CDR3 region has the DNA TGCAGTTACAGGGGCCATAATGAAAAACTGTTTTTT.

The rearrangement links TRBV20-1 to TRBJ2-7; D gene unclear. The ends were cut back, 5 bases at V and 0 bases at J, with 11 bases in the middle. CDR1 is DFQATT and CDR2 is SNEGSKA in the germline V gene (reference sequence). The CDR3 extends over 13 amino acids. CDR3 coding DNA: TGCAGTGCTTCCCTCCAGTCCTCCTACGAGCAGTACTTC. Encoded protein: CSASLQSSYEQYF.

The V and J genes are TRBV5-1 and TRBJ2-5; the D gene is possibly TRBD1 (6 bases). CDR1 and CDR2 from the germline V gene are SGHRS and YFSETQ. The CDR3 loop spans 15 amino acids. The V end was cut by 3 bases, the J end by 5 bases, with 17 bases between. This chain's CDR3 is CASSSRRTVGETQYF. The CDR3 DNA reads TGCGCCAGCAGCTCACGACGGACAGTGGGGGAGACCCAGTACTTC.

This clonotype was seen more than once but under ten times. The J gene is TRBJ2-4, the V gene TRBV4-2; D remains ambiguous. Germline loops: CDR1 LGHNA, CDR2 YNFKEQ. The CDR3 loop spans 17 amino acids. The V and J ends lost 1 base and 0 bases respectively, with 13 bases between them. CDR3 residues: CASSQGELPKAKNIQYF. In DNA, the CDR3 is TGTGCCAGCAGCCAAGGAGAACTACCCAAAGCCAAAAACATTCAGTACTTC.

This sequence joins TRBV20-1 and TRBJ1-4, with TRBD1 matching 8 bases. The J segment lost 10 bases and the V segment lost 6 bases, leaving 13 bases of the junction unmatched. This CDR3 has 14 amino acids. Germline V CDR1 and CDR2: DFQATT, SNEGSKA (reference sequence). The CDR3 nucleotides are TGCAGTGCGAACGACAGGGGCGGCATCGGAAAACTGTTTTTT. Translated, it gives CSANDRGGIGKLFF.

The gene calls are TRBV5-1 and TRBJ2-5, with 8 bases fitting TRBD1. V was pared by 4 bases and J by 4 bases, with 12 bases of the junction left unmatched. Germline lookup yields CDR1 SGHRS and CDR2 YFSETQ. The CDR3 contains 16 residues. CDR3 in amino acids: CASSATQGAFTETQYF. CDR3 nucleotide sequence: TGCGCCAGCAGCGCAACCCAGGGGGCATTCACAGAGACCCAGTACTTC.

This clonotype came up a few times. The rearrangement links TRBV12-3 or TRBV12-4 to TRBJ1-1; 12 nucleotides match TRBD1. The CDR3 covers 21 residues. V lost 3 bases and J lost 1; bases outside the gene matches: 18. The CDR3 DNA reads as TGTGCCAGCAGTTTCCCTACGTGGACGACCGGGACAGGGGGCGAGAACACTGAAGCTTTCTTT. This codes for CASSFPTWTTGTGGENTEAFF.

This chain connects TRBV29-1 to TRBJ2-5; 7 bases line up with TRBD2. Trimming took 4 bases from V and 11 from J; bases not matched to a gene: 7. The CDR3 loop spans 11 amino acids. Germline CDR1 is SQVTM and CDR2 is ANQGSEA. Written as DNA, the CDR3 is TGCAGCGTTGGAACTAGCGCTGAGCAGTACTTC. Its translation: CSVGTSAEQYF.